These 2 T cell receptor beta chains were sequenced from one sample in a study of cytomegalovirus exposure and HLA in healthy donors. With 60 Vbeta and 13 Jbeta primers, the PCR was carried out. Profiled with immunoSEQ multiplex PCR; TCRdb holds only in-frame clones, not every one. The sample holds 100,000 to 150,000 clones, about three fifths seen once. Specimen: PBMCs. All receptors come from a woman aged 35 to 49 in good health and CMV-seropositive.

This rearrangement joins TRBV2 to TRBJ2-1; TRBD2 is a possible D gene (5 bases). In germline, CDR1 is SNHLY, CDR2 FYNNEI. The CDR3 extends over 12 amino acids. With 7 bases removed from V and 3 bases from J, the gap between germline ends came to 7 bases. This chain's CDR3 is CASTGFYNEQFF. The CDR3 bases are TGTGCCAGCACGGGGTTCTACAATGAGCAGTTCTTC.

The chain is built from TRBV5-1 and TRBJ1-2; 7 nucleotides match TRBD1. V gave up 4 bases and J gave up 3 bases; unmatched junction bases: 3. The CDR3 totals 13 residues. Germline-derived CDR1 and CDR2 are SGHRS and YFSETQ. Here the CDR3 DNA reads TGCGCCAGCAGCATAGACAGGGACTATGGCTACACCTTC. Translation: CASSIDRDYGYTF.